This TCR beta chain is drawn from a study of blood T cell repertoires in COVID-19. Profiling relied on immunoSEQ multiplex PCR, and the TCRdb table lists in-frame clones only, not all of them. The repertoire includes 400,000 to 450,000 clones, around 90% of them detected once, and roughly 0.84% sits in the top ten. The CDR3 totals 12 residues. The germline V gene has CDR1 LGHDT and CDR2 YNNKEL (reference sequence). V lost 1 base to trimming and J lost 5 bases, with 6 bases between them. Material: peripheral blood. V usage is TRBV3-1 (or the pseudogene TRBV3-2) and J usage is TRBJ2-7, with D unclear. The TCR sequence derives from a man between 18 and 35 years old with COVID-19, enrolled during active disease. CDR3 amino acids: CASSQVRDEQYF. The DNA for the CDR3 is TGTGCCAGCAGCCAAGTACGGGACGAGCAGTACTTC.